Described below is a single TCR beta chain sequence and its context. This record belongs to a study of blood T cell repertoires in COVID-19. Study context: Samples taken during acute and convalescent COVID-19 were collected in the United States, Italy and Spain.

Germline V gives CDR1 SGHNT, CDR2 YYREEE (reference sequence). With 3 bases clipped from V and 6 bases from J, the junction kept 11 bases outside the gene matches. CDR3 length equals 15 residues. Assay used: immunoSEQ multiplex PCR; TCRdb lists only in-frame clones, some missing. The sample holds roughly 100,000 clones, about 84% seen once. The sequencing input was peripheral blood. The TCR sequence derives from a woman aged 55-69 years with acute or convalescent COVID-19. The J gene is TRBJ1-2, the V gene TRBV5-4; 7 bases match TRBD1. CDR3 DNA: TGTGCCAGCAGCTCGGAGACAGGGTCCTGGCATGGCTACACCTTC. It translates to CASSSETGSWHGYTF.